The entry below describes one T cell receptor beta chain. The sample is drawn from a study of blood T cell repertoires in COVID-19. The wider study: COVID-19 samples from acute and convalescent phases originated in the United States, Italy and Spain. The analysed material was cDNA or gDNA that came from T cells, B-cell-depleted T cells, or PBMCs.

The CDR3 is 13 amino acids. Germline V lookup: CDR1 SGHVS, CDR2 FQNEAQ. V shed 1 base and J shed 3 bases, with 7 bases lying between them. The authors' processing: Using reference gene primer amplification, nucleated cell counts were estimated. Sequenced by immunoSEQ multiplex PCR; TCRdb stores in-frame clones only, minus some. The D gene and trimming were derived from the DNA, and the V and J assignments and clone size from that table. The sample gives over 95,000 clones, around 81% of which show up once; about 9.4% is in the top ten. The genes are TRBV7-8 and TRBJ2-7; D possibly corresponds to TRBD1 (5 bases). This sequence was found in a human donor in a cohort sampled during active COVID-19. Sequences were obtained from peripheral blood. The CDR3 DNA reads as TGTGCCAGCAGCTTAGGACAGCACTACGAGCAGTACTTC. It encodes CASSLGQHYEQYF.